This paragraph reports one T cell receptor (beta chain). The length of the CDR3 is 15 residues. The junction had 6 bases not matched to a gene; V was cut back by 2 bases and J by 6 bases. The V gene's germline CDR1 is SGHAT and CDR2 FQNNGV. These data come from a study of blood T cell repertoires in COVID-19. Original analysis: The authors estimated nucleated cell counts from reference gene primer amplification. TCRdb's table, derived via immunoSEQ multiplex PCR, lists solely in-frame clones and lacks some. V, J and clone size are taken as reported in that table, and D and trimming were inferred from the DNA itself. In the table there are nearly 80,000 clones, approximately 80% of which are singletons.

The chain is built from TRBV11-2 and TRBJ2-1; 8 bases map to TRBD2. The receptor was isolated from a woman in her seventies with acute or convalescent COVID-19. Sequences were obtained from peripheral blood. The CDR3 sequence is CASSLSGSYVNEQFF. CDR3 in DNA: TGTGCCAGCAGCTTAAGCGGGAGCTACGTCAATGAGCAGTTCTTC.